The clone carrying this T cell receptor (beta chain) was counted a single time. Its antigen is unidentified. Measured with immunoSEQ multiplex PCR; TCRdb has only the in-frame clones, and not every one. The sample has roughly 110,000 clones; over 80% are singletons. The record originates from a study of graft-versus-host responses after intestinal transplantation. The CDR3 runs 16 residues. The junction had 5 bases not matched to a gene; V was cut back by 2 bases and J by 1 base. Germline loops: CDR1 MNHNS, CDR2 SASEGT. The chain combines TRBV6-1 with TRBJ2-4; 7 bases agree with TRBD2. The sequencing used unstimulated CD4+ T cells sorted from spleen or lymph node cells, collected before transplant. This sequence originates from a human donor who was the organ donor for an intestinal transplant. This chain's CDR3 is CASSETKAGAKNIQYF. The CDR3 DNA follows: TGTGCCAGCAGTGAAACAAAAGCGGGGGCCAAAAACATTCAGTACTTC.